This TCR beta chain was recorded in a study of blood T cell repertoires in COVID-19. V shed 3 bases and J shed 6 bases, with 8 bases lying between them. In germline, CDR1 is LNHDA, CDR2 SQIVND (reference sequence). There are 13 residues in the CDR3. The protocol was immunoSEQ multiplex PCR, while the TCRdb copy is restricted to in-frame clones and leaves out a portion. The sample lists a few hundred thousand clones, 65% to 90% occurring once. The sequence was obtained from a young man with active or convalescent COVID-19. Sequencing was done on a sample of peripheral blood. This sequence joins TRBV19 and TRBJ1-4; no definite D call. The CDR3 sequence: CASSINRDEKLFF. In DNA, the CDR3 is TGTGCCAGTAGTATCAACCGGGATGAAAAACTGTTTTTT.